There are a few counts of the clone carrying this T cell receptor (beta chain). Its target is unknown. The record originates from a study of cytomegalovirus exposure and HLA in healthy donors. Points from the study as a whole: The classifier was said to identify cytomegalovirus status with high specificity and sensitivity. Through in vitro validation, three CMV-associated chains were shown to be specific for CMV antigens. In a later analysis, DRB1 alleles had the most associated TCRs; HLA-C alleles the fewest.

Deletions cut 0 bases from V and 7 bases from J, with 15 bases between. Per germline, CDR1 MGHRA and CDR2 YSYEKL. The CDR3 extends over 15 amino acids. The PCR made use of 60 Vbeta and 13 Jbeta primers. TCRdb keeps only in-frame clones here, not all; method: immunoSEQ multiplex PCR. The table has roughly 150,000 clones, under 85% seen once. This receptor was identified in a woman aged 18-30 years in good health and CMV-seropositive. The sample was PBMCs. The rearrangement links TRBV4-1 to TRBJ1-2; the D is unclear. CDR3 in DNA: TGCGCCAGCAGCCAAGATCTGGCGGGGTACGGTGGCTACACCTTC. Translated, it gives CASSQDLAGYGGYTF.